This T cell receptor beta chain was sequenced in a study of blood T cell repertoires in COVID-19. Turning to the study itself: Sources were T cells, B-cell-depleted T cells, or PBMCs; the material itself was cDNA or gDNA.

As processed by the authors: Researchers report that nucleated cell counts were estimated from reference gene primer amplification. Measured with immunoSEQ multiplex PCR; TCRdb has only the in-frame clones, and not every one. V and J calls and clone size are as listed in that table; D and trimming were resolved from the DNA. The sample includes 220,000 or so clones, more than 75% of them seen just once. V shed 3 bases and J shed 6 bases, with 15 bases lying between them. Looked up from germline, CDR1 is KGHSH and CDR2 is LQKENI. The CDR3 sequence is 15 residues long. This sequence originates from a woman older than 75 with COVID-19, enrolled during active disease. The chain carries TRBV18 and TRBJ1-5; weak D call: TRBD1 (5 bases). Material for sequencing was peripheral blood. The CDR3 loop reads CASSPRGTPGQPQHF. In DNA form, the CDR3 reads TGTGCCAGCTCACCGCGGGGCACTCCTGGTCAGCCCCAGCATTTT.